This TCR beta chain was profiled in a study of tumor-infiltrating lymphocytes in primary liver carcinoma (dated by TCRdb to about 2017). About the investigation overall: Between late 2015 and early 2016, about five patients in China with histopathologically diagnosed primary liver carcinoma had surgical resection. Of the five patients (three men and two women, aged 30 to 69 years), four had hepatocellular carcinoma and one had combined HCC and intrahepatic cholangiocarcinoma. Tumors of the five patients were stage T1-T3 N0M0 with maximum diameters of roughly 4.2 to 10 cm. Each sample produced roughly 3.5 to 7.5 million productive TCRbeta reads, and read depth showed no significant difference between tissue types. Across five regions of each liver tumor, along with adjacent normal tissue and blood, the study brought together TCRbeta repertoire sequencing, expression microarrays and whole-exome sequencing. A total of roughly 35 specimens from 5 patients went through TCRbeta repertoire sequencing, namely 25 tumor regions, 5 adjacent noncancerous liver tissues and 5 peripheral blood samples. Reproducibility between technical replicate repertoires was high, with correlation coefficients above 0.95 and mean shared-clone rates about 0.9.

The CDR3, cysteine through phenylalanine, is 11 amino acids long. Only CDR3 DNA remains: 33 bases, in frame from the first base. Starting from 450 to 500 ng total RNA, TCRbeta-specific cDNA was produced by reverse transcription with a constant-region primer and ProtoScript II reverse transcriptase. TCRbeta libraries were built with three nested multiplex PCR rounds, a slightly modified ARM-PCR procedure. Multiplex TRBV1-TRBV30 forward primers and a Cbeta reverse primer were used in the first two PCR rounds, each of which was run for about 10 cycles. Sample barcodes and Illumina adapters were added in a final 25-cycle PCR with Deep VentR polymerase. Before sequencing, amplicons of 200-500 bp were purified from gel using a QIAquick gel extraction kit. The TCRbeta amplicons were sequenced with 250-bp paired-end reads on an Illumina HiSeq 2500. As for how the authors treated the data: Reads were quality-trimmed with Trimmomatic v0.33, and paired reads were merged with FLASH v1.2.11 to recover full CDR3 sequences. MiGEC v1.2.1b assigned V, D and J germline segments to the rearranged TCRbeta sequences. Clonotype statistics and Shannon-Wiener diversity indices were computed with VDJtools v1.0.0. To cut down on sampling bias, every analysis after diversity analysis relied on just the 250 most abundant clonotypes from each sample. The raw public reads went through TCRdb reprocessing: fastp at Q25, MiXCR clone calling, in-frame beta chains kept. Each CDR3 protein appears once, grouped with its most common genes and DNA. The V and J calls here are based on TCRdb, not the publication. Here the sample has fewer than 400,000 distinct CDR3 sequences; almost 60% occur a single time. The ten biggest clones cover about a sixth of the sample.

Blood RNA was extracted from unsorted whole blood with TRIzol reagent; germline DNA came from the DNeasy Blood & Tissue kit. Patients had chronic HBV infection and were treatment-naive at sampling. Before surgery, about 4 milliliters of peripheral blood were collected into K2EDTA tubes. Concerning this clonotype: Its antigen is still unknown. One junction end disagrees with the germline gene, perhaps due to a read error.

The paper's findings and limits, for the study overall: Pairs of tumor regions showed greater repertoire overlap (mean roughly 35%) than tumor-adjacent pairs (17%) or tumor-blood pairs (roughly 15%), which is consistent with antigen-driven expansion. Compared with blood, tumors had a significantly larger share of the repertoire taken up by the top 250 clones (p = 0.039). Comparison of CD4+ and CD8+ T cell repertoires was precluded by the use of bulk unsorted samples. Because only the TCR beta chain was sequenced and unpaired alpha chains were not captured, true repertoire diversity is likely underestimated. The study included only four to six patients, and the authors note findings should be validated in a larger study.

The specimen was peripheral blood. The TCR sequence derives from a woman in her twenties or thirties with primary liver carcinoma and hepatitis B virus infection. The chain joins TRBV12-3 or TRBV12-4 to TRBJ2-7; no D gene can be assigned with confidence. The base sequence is TGTACCAGCAGTTTAGGGTACGAGCAGTACTTC. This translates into CTSSLGYEQYF.